Listed below are T cell receptor beta chains from one sample, sequenced in a study of blood T cell repertoires in COVID-19. Profiling relied on immunoSEQ multiplex PCR, and the TCRdb table lists in-frame clones only, not all of them. Of approximately 230,000 clones in the sample, around four fifths were seen once. The sequencing sample was made of peripheral blood. The receptors were gathered from a woman aged 40 to 50 with active or convalescent COVID-19. Both conserved end residues are part of each CDR3. Clone size is shown for a subset of rows, as once, few, many or a class of expanded clone.

clone size: few; V gene: TRBV19; J gene: TRBJ2-4; CDR3 protein: CASSILTSGYIQYF
clone size: .; V gene: TRBV6-5; J gene: TRBJ2-7; CDR3 protein: CASSSGASYEQYF
clone size: .; V gene: TRBV29-1; J gene: TRBJ1-4; CDR3 protein: CSVLDRADEKLFF
clone size: .; V gene: TRBV7-9; J gene: TRBJ2-2; CDR3 protein: CASSLNFGELFF
clone size: .; V gene: TRBV29-1; J gene: TRBJ1-3; CDR3 protein: CSVEDRGGWTDSGNTIYF
clone size: .; V gene: TRBV6-6; J gene: TRBJ1-1; CDR3 protein: CASSYVSEAFF
clone size: .; V gene: TRBV6-5; J gene: TRBJ1-5; CDR3 protein: CASRRGQDNQPQHF
clone size: once; V gene: TRBV3-1/TRBV3-2; J gene: TRBJ1-6; CDR3 protein: CASSQEGRGRNSPLHF
clone size: .; V gene: TRBV5-1; J gene: TRBJ1-1; CDR3 protein: CASSLTWGDKNTEAFF
clone size: .; V gene: TRBV6-4; J gene: TRBJ2-6; CDR3 protein: CASSDGHHSGANVLTF
clone size: .; V gene: TRBV9; J gene: TRBJ2-1; CDR3 protein: CASSVVTGEGNEQFF
clone size: .; V gene: TRBV4-1; J gene: TRBJ1-4; CDR3 protein: CASSLRTGHFPNEKLFF
clone size: .; V gene: TRBV27; J gene: TRBJ1-1; CDR3 protein: CASSHSGGTEAFF
clone size: .; V gene: TRBV7-9; J gene: TRBJ2-2; CDR3 protein: CASTFGTGDGGELFF
clone size: few; V gene: TRBV3-1/TRBV3-2; J gene: TRBJ2-1; CDR3 protein: CASSQTASGGNNEQFF
clone size: .; V gene: TRBV14; J gene: TRBJ2-1; CDR3 protein: CASSQGLAGVDEQFF
clone size: .; V gene: TRBV7-9; J gene: TRBJ2-1; CDR3 protein: CASSLGDRGLRDEQFF
clone size: .; V gene: TRBV4-1; J gene: TRBJ2-3; CDR3 protein: CASSQMAGGPVGDTQYF
clone size: once; V gene: TRBV2; J gene: TRBJ1-5; CDR3 protein: CASRAGQVSNQPQHF
clone size: .; V gene: TRBV5-6; J gene: TRBJ1-1; CDR3 protein: CASSLVWSDTEAFF
clone size: .; V gene: TRBV5-1; J gene: TRBJ1-1; CDR3 protein: CASSPGGLLNTEAFF
clone size: .; V gene: TRBV7-9; J gene: TRBJ1-1; CDR3 protein: CASSLQGRGEAFF
clone size: .; V gene: TRBV2; J gene: TRBJ1-4; CDR3 protein: CASRARELTNEKLFF
clone size: .; V gene: TRBV7-2; J gene: TRBJ1-6; CDR3 protein: CASSLWTGVASPLHF
clone size: .; V gene: TRBV28; J gene: TRBJ1-1; CDR3 protein: CASSSTTENTEAFF
clone size: .; V gene: TRBV19; J gene: TRBJ1-4; CDR3 protein: CASRPGGYGEKLFF
clone size: .; V gene: TRBV27; J gene: TRBJ2-1; CDR3 protein: CASSLHGGNSYNEQFF
clone size: .; V gene: TRBV19; J gene: TRBJ2-5; CDR3 protein: CASSDDKETQYF
clone size: .; V gene: TRBV28; J gene: TRBJ1-1; CDR3 protein: CASSYSQRDTEAFF
clone size: .; V gene: TRBV6-1; J gene: TRBJ1-2; CDR3 protein: CASSESGYGYTF
clone size: .; V gene: TRBV11-1; J gene: TRBJ1-6; CDR3 protein: CASSFQSARYNSPLHF
clone size: few; V gene: TRBV7-6; J gene: TRBJ1-5; CDR3 protein: CASSLTGFDQPQHF
clone size: .; V gene: TRBV28; J gene: TRBJ1-5; CDR3 protein: CASSFQGSSQPQHF
clone size: .; V gene: TRBV18; J gene: TRBJ1-1; CDR3 protein: CASSPPSVDTEAFF
clone size: .; V gene: TRBV7-9; J gene: TRBJ1-1; CDR3 protein: CASSSGLMNTEAFF
clone size: once; V gene: TRBV12-3/TRBV12-4; J gene: TRBJ1-2; CDR3 protein: CASSFISYGYTF
clone size: few; V gene: TRBV6-2/TRBV6-3; J gene: TRBJ2-1; CDR3 protein: CASSSIAGGYNEQFF
clone size: .; V gene: TRBV7-6; J gene: TRBJ2-7; CDR3 protein: CASSPKDRQGTQYF
clone size: .; V gene: TRBV10-2; J gene: TRBJ2-5; CDR3 protein: CASSEGLAGGHGETQYF
clone size: .; V gene: TRBV6-6; J gene: TRBJ2-7; CDR3 protein: CASRPDRGPREQYF
clone size: .; V gene: TRBV4-2; J gene: TRBJ1-2; CDR3 protein: CASSGERTQGAYGYTF